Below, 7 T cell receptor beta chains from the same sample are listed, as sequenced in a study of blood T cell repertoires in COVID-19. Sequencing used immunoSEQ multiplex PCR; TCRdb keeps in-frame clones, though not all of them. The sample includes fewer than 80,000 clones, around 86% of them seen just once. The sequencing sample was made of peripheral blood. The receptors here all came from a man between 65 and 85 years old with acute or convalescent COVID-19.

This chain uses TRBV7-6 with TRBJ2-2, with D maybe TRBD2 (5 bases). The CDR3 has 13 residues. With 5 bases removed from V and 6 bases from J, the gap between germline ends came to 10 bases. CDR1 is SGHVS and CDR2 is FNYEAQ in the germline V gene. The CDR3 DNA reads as TGTGCCAGCAGCCCGGTGAGGGCCGGGGAGCTGTTTTTT. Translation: CASSPVRAGELFF.

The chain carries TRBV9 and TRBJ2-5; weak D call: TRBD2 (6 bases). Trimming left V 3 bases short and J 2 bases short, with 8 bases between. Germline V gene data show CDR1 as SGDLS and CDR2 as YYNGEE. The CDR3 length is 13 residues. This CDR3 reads CASSAGLQETQYF. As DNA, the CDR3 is TGTGCCAGCAGCGCGGGACTTCAAGAGACCCAGTACTTC. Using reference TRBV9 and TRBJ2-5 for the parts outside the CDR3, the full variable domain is DSGVTQTPKHLITATGQRVTLRCSPRSGDLSVYWYQQSLDQGLQFLIQYYNGEERAKGNILERFSAQQFPDLHSELNLSSLELGDSALYFCASSAGLQETQYFGPGTRLLVL.

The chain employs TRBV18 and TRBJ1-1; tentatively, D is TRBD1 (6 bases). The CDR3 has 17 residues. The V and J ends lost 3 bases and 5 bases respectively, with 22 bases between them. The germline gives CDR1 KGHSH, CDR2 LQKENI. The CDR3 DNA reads TGTGCCAGCTCACCGAGAAATGTTCCGGGGAGGGGGACTGAAGCTTTCTTT. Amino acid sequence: CASSPRNVPGRGTEAFF.

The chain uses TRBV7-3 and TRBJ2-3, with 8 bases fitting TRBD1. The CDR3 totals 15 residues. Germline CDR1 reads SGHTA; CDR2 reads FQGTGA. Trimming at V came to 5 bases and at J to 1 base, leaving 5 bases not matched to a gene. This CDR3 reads CASSLQGVGTDTQYF. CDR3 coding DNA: TGTGCCAGCAGCCTACAGGGGGTAGGCACAGATACGCAGTATTTT.

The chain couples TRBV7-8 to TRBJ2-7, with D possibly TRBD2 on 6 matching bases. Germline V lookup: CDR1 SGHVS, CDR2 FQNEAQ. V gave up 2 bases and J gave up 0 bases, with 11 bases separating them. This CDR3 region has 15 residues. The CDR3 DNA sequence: TGTGCCAGCAGCTTACAGCGGGCCTTCTCCTACGAGCAGTACTTC. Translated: CASSLQRAFSYEQYF.

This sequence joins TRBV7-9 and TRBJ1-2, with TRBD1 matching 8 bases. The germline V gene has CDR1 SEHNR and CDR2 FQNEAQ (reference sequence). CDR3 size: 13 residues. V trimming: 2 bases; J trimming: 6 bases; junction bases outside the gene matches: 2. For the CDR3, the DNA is TGTGCCAGCAGCTTAACCAGGGGGCATGGCTACACCTTC. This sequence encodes CASSLTRGHGYTF.

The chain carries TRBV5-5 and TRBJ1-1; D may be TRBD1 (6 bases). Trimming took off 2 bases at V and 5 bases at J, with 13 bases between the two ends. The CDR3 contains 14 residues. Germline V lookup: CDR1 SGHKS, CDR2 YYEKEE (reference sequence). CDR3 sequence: CASSFTDRTTEAFF. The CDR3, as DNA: TGTGCCAGCAGCTTTACCGACAGGACGACTGAAGCTTTCTTT.